Sequencing of this T cell receptor (beta chain) was carried out in a study of T cell responses to AZD1222 COVID-19 vaccine (dated by TCRdb to 2020 to 2022). In terms of the full investigation: TCR sequencing covered over 230 trial participants: around 210 given two doses of AZD1222 and 26 given two doses of MenACWY control vaccine. Enrollment into the trials was organized by age into subgroups of 18-55, 56-69 and 70-plus years, and those subgroups contained approximately 150, 30 and 60 TCR-sequenced participants, respectively. Broader findings and caveats from the paper: Reportedly, almost half of the unique spike-specific TCRs recognized epitopes lying outside the regions that are mutated in the B.1.351 and B.1.1.7 variants. After two AZD1222 doses, both the breadth and the depth of spike-specific TCRs were significantly higher than at day 0 and than in MenACWY recipients. Most participants were white British and females outnumbered males, and the authors suggested that clonal diversity may have been underestimated. The vaccine-associated CD4 TCRs covered the entire spike protein, and the dominant responses fell in regions 160-218 and 743-854. The 56-69-year group was small, and its depth increase did not reach significance, likely because of low power. No day 14 peak-response samples were available, so repertoires were characterized only after the peak T cell response. Conclusions about previously exposed vaccinees are limited, since just five or six AZD1222 recipients were seropositive for SARS-CoV-2 at baseline.

Sample time point, as interpreted from the label and publication: about 28 days (+/-7) after the second vaccine dose. Because spike-specific TCR depth and breadth did not differ between the two schedules, AZD1222 recipients who got a second dose at roughly 4 weeks were pooled with those who got a second dose at roughly 12 weeks. Vaccinee samples were obtained from the UK trials COV001 and COV002, which included a single-blind randomized controlled phase 2/3 trial of AZD1222 (ChAdOx1 nCoV-19) in healthy adults. For TCRbeta chain sequencing, PBMC samples were collected from trial participants at day 0 and at day 28 after the second dose. The CDR3 regions of human TCRbeta chains were subjected to immunosequencing. Regarding the original processing steps: TCRs in the repertoires were matched against a reference library of SARS-CoV-2-specific TCRs that had been generated with the MIRA antigen-specificity platform. Breadth was defined as the fraction of unique TCRs that were SARS-CoV-2-associated. Depth was defined as the fraction of total T cells that were SARS-CoV-2-associated. Each spike-specific TCR was assigned to its reactive spike region and to a CD4 or CD8 class using the MIRA data. Log10-transformed breadth and depth values were compared by one-way ANOVA with Sidak's multiple comparisons tests. Imported from immuneACCESS, the table was reduced by TCRdb to in-frame sequences with V and J called. These copies leave out some clones; in studies compared against another copy, an unresolved V gene accounts for under half, and the cause of the remainder is not known. From that table come the V and J calls and clone size; the DNA was used to work out D and trimming. Recorded for this sample are more than 100,000 clones; about 91% of them occurred a single time. The ten largest clones represent 1.9% of the sample.

Including cysteine and phenylalanine, the CDR3 has 12 amino acids. The sequence is cut down to CDR3 DNA, 36 bases in frame from base 1. CDR1 LGHDT and CDR2 YNNKEL were looked up in the germline V gene (reference sequence). About this clone itself: Its cognate antigen has yet to be identified. The junction shows a germline mismatch at one end, possibly a read error.

The chain is assembled from TRBV3-1 (or the pseudogene TRBV3-2) and TRBJ1-3; a tentative D match to TRBD1 spans 5 bases. The origin of this receptor is an adult who received the AZD1222 COVID-19 vaccine. The material sequenced was peripheral blood, taken 28 days after the second AZD1222 dose. Here the CDR3 is given as CASSQGQGVPHF. The DNA sequence is as follows: TGTGCCAGCAGCCAAGGCCAGGGAGTCCCACATTTT.